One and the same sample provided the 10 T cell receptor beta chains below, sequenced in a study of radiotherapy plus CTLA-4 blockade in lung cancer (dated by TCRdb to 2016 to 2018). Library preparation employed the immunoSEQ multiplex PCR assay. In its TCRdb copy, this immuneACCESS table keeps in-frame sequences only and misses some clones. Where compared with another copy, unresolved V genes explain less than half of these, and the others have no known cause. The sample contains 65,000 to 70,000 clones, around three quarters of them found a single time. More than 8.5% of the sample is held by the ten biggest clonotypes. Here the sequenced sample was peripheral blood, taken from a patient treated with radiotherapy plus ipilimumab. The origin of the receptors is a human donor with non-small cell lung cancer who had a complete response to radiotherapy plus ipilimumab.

This chain's CDR3 is CAWRHLLRGGNSPLHF. CDR3 DNA sequence: TGTGCCTGGAGGCACCTCTTGCGGGGGGGAAATTCACCCCTCCACTTT. J is TRBJ1-6 and V is TRBV30; the D gene is possibly TRBD1 (5 bases). Trimming stripped 3 bases from V and 7 bases from J, with 19 bases between. Germline CDR1 reads GTSNPN; CDR2 reads SVGIG (reference sequence). This CDR3 region has 16 residues.

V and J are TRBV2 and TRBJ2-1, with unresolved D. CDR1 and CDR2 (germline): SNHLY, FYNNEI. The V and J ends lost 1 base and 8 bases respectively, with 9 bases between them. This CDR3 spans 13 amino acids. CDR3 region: CASSEVAPDEQFF. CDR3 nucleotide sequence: TGTGCCAGCAGTGAAGTGGCCCCCGATGAGCAGTTCTTC.

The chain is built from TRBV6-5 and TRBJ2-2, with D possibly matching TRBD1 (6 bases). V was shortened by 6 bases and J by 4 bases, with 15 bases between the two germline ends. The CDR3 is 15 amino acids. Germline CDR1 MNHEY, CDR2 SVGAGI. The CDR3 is CASRPQGVSTGELFF. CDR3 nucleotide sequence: TGTGCCAGCAGGCCACAGGGTGTGAGCACCGGGGAGCTGTTTTTT.

Written as DNA, the CDR3 is TGTGCCATCAGTGAGTGGGACAGCCCTAACTATGGCTACACCTTC. Its translation is CAISEWDSPNYGYTF. The genes are TRBV10-3 and TRBJ1-2; 7 bases line up with TRBD1. Losses at the gene ends were 1 base for V and 0 bases for J; bases not matched to a gene: 2. This CDR3 spans 15 amino acids. The germline V gene has CDR1 ENHRY and CDR2 SYGVKD.

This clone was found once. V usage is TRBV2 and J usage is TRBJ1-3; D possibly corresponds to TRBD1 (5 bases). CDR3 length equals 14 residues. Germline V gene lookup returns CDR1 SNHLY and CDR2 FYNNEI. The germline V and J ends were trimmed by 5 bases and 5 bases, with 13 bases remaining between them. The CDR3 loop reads CASSRQGGRNTIYF. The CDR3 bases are TGTGCCAGCAGTAGGCAGGGAGGGAGAAACACCATATATTTT. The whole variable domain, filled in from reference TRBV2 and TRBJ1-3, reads EPEVTQTPSHQVTQMGQEVILRCVPISNHLYFYWYRQILGQKVEFLVSFYNNEISEKSEIFDDQFSVERPDGSNFTLKIRSTKLEDSAMYFCASSRQGGRNTIYFGEGSWLTVV.

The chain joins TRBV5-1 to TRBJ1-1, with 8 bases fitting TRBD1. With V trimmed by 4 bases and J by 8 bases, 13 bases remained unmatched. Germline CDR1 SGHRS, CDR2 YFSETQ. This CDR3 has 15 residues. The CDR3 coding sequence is TGCGCCAGCAGCCCCGGACAGGGAGGGTGGACGGAAGCTTTCTTT. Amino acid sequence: CASSPGQGGWTEAFF.

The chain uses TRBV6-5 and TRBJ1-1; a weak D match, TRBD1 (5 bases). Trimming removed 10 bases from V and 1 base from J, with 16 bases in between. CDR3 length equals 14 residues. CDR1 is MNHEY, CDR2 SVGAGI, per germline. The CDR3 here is CATLSGTGNTEAFF. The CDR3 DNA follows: TGTGCCACACTCTCCGGGACGGGGAACACTGAAGCTTTCTTT.

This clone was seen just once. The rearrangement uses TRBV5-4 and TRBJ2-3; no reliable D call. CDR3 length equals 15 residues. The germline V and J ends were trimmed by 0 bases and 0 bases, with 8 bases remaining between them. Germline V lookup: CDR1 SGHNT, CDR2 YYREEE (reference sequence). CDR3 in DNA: TGTGCCAGCAGCTTGGCTCTAACTAGCACAGATACGCAGTATTTT. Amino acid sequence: CASSLALTSTDTQYF.

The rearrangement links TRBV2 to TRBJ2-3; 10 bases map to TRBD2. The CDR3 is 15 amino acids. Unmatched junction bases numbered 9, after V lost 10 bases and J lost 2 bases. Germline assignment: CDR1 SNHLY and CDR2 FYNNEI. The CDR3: CATPGTSGTTDTQYF. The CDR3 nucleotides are TGTGCCACACCTGGAACTAGCGGGACCACAGATACGCAGTATTTT.

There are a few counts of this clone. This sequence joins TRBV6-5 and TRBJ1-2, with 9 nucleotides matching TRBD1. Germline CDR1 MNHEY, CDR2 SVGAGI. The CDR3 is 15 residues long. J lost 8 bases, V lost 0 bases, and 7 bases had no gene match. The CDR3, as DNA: TGTGCCAGCAGTTACTCAAGACAGGGGGGTTACGGCTACACCTTC. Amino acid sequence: CASSYSRQGGYGYTF.